The present T cell receptor (beta chain) was sequenced within a study of PD-L1 blockade in urothelial cancer. Overall study: Atezolizumab at 1,200 mg intravenously every 3 weeks was started by patients in 2014. At 6 weeks and at 3 weeks (second dose) after treatment start, blood was analyzed. From 0 to 3 prior chemotherapy regimens had been given to the patients.

Time point defined: pretreatment peripheral blood. Patients had urothelial carcinoma that was locally advanced or metastatic. TCRdb keeps only in-frame clones here, not all; method: immunoSEQ multiplex PCR. The sample records 30,000 to 50,000 clones, approximately 90% being singletons. This clone was found a few times. The length of the CDR3 is 16 residues. The V end lost 0 bases, the J end lost 5 bases, and 17 bases lay between the germline ends. The germline CDR1 and CDR2 sequences are MNHNS and SASEGT. The V gene is TRBV6-1, the J gene TRBJ2-7, with D perhaps matching TRBD1 (6 bases). The sample consisted of PBMCs, taken around atezolizumab (anti-PD-L1) treatment. This TCR came from a woman in her sixties or seventies with urothelial cancer. This CDR3 is CASSEALGAFGHEQYF. The CDR3 bases are TGTGCCAGCAGTGAAGCGCTGGGGGCTTTCGGCCACGAGCAGTACTTC.